The clone carrying this T cell receptor (beta chain) was counted only a few times. What it binds is not known. RNA served as the template for amplifying TCR beta CDR3 regions. The first-round RT-PCR employed HTBI primers together with the Qiagen OneStep RT-PCR kit. A multiplex PCR was then performed as the second round. TCRdb re-called the multiplex PCR reads through MiXCR, storing one row per CDR3 protein. The table records 450,000 or so distinct CDR3 sequences, approximately 15% of them present only once. What supplied the PBMCs was roughly 10 ml of fresh peripheral blood. The data belong to a study of Graves' ophthalmopathy and Graves' hyperthyroidism. Study overall: Ahead of any treatment, peripheral blood was obtained at the initial diagnosis.

Findings and limits, study-wide: Researchers report that a 13-signature model separated ophthalmopathy from stable hyperthyroidism, posting almost 90% sensitivity and roughly 80% specificity. Clonotypes were expanded in thyroid at above 0.001 frequency, and most also appeared in blood.

CDR3 size: 16 residues. V shed 1 base, J shed 2 bases, and the junction held 5 bases outside the gene matches. Germline loops: CDR1 SGHTA, CDR2 FQGTGA. The chain has TRBV7-3 and TRBJ2-5; 9 bases fit TRBD2. The clonotype comes from a woman between 25 and 40 years old with Graves' ophthalmopathy. The sample taken for sequencing was blood. The CDR3 coding sequence is TGTGCCAGCAGCTTAAGCGTGACTAGCGGACAAGAGACCCAGTACTTC. It encodes CASSLSVTSGQETQYF. Full variable domain (outside the CDR3, taken from reference TRBV7-3 and TRBJ2-5): GAGVSQTPSNKVTEKGKYVELRCDPISGHTALYWYRQSLGQGPEFLIYFQGTGAADDSGLPNDRFFAVRPEGSVSTLKIQRTERGDSAVYLCASSLSVTSGQETQYFGPGTRLLVL.